This passage covers 31 T cell receptor beta chains from one sample sequenced in a study of shared clonotypes between healthy human individuals. Positive CCR7 selection of CD45RO-negative cells yielded the naive CD8 cells, and terminally differentiated effector memory CD45RA+ cells were excluded. Here immunoSEQ multiplex PCR was the method, and the copy in TCRdb shows in-frame clones only, minus some. This table holds around 1,900,000 clones, about 94% found once. The source material was naive CD8+ T cells from PBMCs. Receptors originate from a man between 18 and 35 years old in good health. Some clones in this sample may be carry-over from other donors' samples.

Details on this clone: Other DNA sequences in the sample encode the same CDR3. This chain connects TRBV19 to TRBJ2-1; 8 nucleotides match TRBD1. Trimming took 1 base from V and 2 from J; bases not matched to a gene: 1. The CDR3 is 15 amino acids. Germline CDR1 LNHDA, CDR2 SQIVND (reference sequence). The CDR3 DNA sequence: TGTGCCAGTAGTATAGGGACAGGGACCTACAATGAGCAGTTCTTC. It yields the protein CASSIGTGTYNEQFF.

V and J are TRBV5-4 and TRBJ2-5; a weak D match, TRBD1 (5 bases). The V gene lost 0 bases and the J gene lost 5 bases, with 14 bases spanning the gap. Per the germline V gene, CDR1 is SGHNT and CDR2 is YYREEE (reference sequence). CDR3 size: 15 residues. The DNA of the CDR3 is TGTGCCAGCAGCTTGGTGAGCAGGGCCGGGGAGACCCAGTACTTC. It specifies CASSLVSRAGETQYF.

This chain joins TRBV11-2 and TRBJ2-5; 8 bases are a match to TRBD2. The trim removed 4 bases at V and 1 base at J, leaving 11 bases unmatched. The CDR3 consists of 17 residues. CDR1 SGHAT and CDR2 FQNNGV come from the germline V gene. The CDR3 is CASSSRRGRTLQETQYF. In DNA form, the CDR3 reads TGTGCCAGCAGCTCCCGGCGCGGGAGGACTCTCCAAGAGACCCAGTACTTC.

This sequence joins TRBV18 and TRBJ2-2, with D possibly being TRBD2 (5 bases). This CDR3 region has 18 residues. The ends were cut back, 0 bases at V and 0 bases at J, with 14 bases in the middle. CDR1 and CDR2 from the germline V gene are KGHSH and LQKENI. This chain's CDR3 is CASSPPRLPGTNTGELFF. DNA of the CDR3: TGTGCCAGCTCACCACCGCGTCTCCCGGGGACGAACACCGGGGAGCTGTTTTTT. The whole variable domain, remainder taken from reference TRBV18 and TRBJ2-2, is NAGVMQNPRHLVRRRGQEARLRCSPMKGHSHVYWYRQLPEEGLKFMVYLQKENIIDESGMPKERFSAEFPKEGPSILRIQQVVRGDSAAYFCASSPPRLPGTNTGELFFGEGSRLTVL.

The chain employs TRBV6-6 and TRBJ2-7, with D perhaps being TRBD1 or TRBD2 (6 bases each). The CDR3 is made up of 13 amino acids. The ends were cut back, 2 bases at V and 3 bases at J, with 8 bases in the middle. Germline CDR1 reads MNHNY; CDR2 reads SVGAGI (reference sequence). The CDR3 loop is CASSYRGDYEQYF. The CDR3 nucleotides read TGTGCCAGCAGTTACAGGGGGGACTACGAGCAGTACTTC.

This clone was observed a handful of times. The V gene is TRBV7-9, the J gene TRBJ2-7; a weak D match, TRBD1 (6 bases). The CDR3 is 15 amino acids. The V end was cut by 5 bases, the J end by 5 bases, with 19 bases between. Germline values: CDR1 SEHNR, CDR2 FQNEAQ (reference sequence). The CDR3 nucleotides are TGTGCCAGCAGCACACTGACAGGACTTGTCGACGAGCAGTACTTC. It codes for CASSTLTGLVDEQYF.

The chain is built from TRBV28 and TRBJ2-3; the D is unclear. The CDR3 is 14 amino acids. Looked up from germline, CDR1 is MDHEN and CDR2 is SYDVKM. The ends were cut back, 4 bases at V and 0 bases at J, with 8 bases in the middle. CDR3 nucleotides: TGTGCCAGCAGTTCCCGGAGAAGCACAGATACGCAGTATTTT. It translates to CASSSRRSTDTQYF.

This chain links TRBV19 with TRBJ1-4; 8 nucleotides match TRBD1. Germline V gene lookup returns CDR1 LNHDA and CDR2 SQIVND (reference sequence). The CDR3 contains 17 residues. The V gene end was trimmed by 3 bases and the J gene end by 2 bases; junction bases not matched to a gene: 8. The DNA for the CDR3 is TGTGCCAGTAGTATTGGACAGGGCCGGGCTACTAATGAAAAACTGTTTTTT. Amino acids: CASSIGQGRATNEKLFF.

The chain joins TRBV9 to TRBJ2-5; D uncertain. TRBJ2-7 matches the DNA end more closely, so the J call is doubtful. The CDR3 runs to 15 residues. Germline V gene lookup returns CDR1 SGDLS and CDR2 YYNGEE. The CDR3 sequence: CASSPSASSSYEQYF. DNA for the CDR3: TGTGCCAGCAGCCCATCGGCCTCCAGCTCCTACGAGCAGTACTTC.

This rearrangement joins TRBV28 to TRBJ1-2; 8 bases are a match to TRBD1. Germline trimming cut 6 bases from V and 5 bases from J; bases unmatched to any gene: 11. Germline V gene lookup returns CDR1 MDHEN and CDR2 SYDVKM. The CDR3 covers 15 residues. The CDR3 region is CASSPGTGDIYGYTF. The CDR3 nucleotides are TGTGCCAGCAGCCCCGGGACAGGCGACATTTATGGCTACACCTTC.

The chain links TRBV11-2 to TRBJ2-7; D uncertain. CDR1 and CDR2 (germline): SGHAT, FQNNGV. The CDR3 covers 16 residues. Trimming shortened V by 0 bases and J by 9 bases, and 21 bases separated the two germline ends. CDR3 bases: TGTGCCAGCAGCTTAGAGAAGGGCGGTCCCCTGATTGTGCAGTACTTC. It encodes CASSLEKGGPLIVQYF.

The chain has TRBV5-1 and TRBJ2-2; D could derive from TRBD1 or TRBD2 (5 bases each). Trimming took off 2 bases at V and 0 bases at J, with 23 bases between the two ends. This CDR3 contains 20 residues. CDR1 is SGHRS, CDR2 YFSETQ, per germline. This chain's CDR3 is CASSLLLGPGTPANTGELFF. The CDR3 nucleotides read TGCGCCAGCAGCTTACTTTTAGGCCCGGGGACCCCTGCGAACACCGGGGAGCTGTTTTTT.

This clone was found once. This chain uses TRBV27 with TRBJ1-2; tentative D call: TRBD1 (6 bases). This CDR3 contains 11 residues. Germline CDR1 and CDR2: MNHEY and SMNVEV (reference sequence). V lost 9 bases and J 8 bases, leaving 13 bases between the germline ends. The CDR3 reads CASRTALGYTF. The CDR3, as DNA: TGTGCCAGTAGGACAGCTCTGGGCTACACCTTC.

This rearrangement joins TRBV6-1 to TRBJ2-5; D not certain. CDR3 length: 14 residues. Germline-derived CDR1 and CDR2 are MNHNS and SASEGT. Trimming cost V 1 base and J 1 base, with 7 bases left between them. The CDR3 sequence: CASSEVLPQETQYF. DNA of the CDR3: TGTGCCAGCAGTGAAGTATTACCCCAAGAGACCCAGTACTTC.

The V gene is TRBV4-1, the J gene TRBJ2-1, with D possibly matching TRBD1 (5 bases). V lost 2 bases to trimming and J lost 6 bases, with 11 bases between them. The CDR3 runs 14 residues. Germline assignment: CDR1 MGHRA and CDR2 YSYEKL. CDR3 amino acids: CASSQSARVNEQFF. For the CDR3, the DNA is TGCGCCAGCAGCCAATCGGCCAGGGTCAATGAGCAGTTCTTC.

This clone was seen a handful of times. The DNA for the CDR3 is TGTGCCAGCCACCAGGATGGGGATCTCTATGGCTACACCTTC. Protein sequence: CASHQDGDLYGYTF. V is TRBV7-9 and J is TRBJ1-2, with D unclear. This CDR3 region has 14 residues. The germline V gene has CDR1 SEHNR and CDR2 FQNEAQ (reference sequence). The V gene lost 8 bases and the J gene lost 4 bases, with 17 bases spanning the gap.

The rearrangement joins TRBV5-4 to TRBJ2-5, with 11 bases fitting TRBD2. Trimming at V came to 4 bases and at J to 1 base, leaving 3 bases not matched to a gene. This CDR3 has 15 amino acids. The germline V gene encodes CDR1 SGHNT and CDR2 YYREEE (reference sequence). DNA of the CDR3: TGTGCCAGCAGCATAGGGACTAGCGGCCAAGAGACCCAGTACTTC. Protein product: CASSIGTSGQETQYF.

The genes are TRBV25-1 and TRBJ2-4; no clear D gene. V lost 1 base and J lost 0, with 10 bases in between. Per the germline V gene, CDR1 is MGHDK and CDR2 is SYGVNS. The CDR3 contains 16 residues. CDR3 region: CASSESDPAAKNIQYF. CDR3 in DNA: TGTGCCAGCAGTGAATCCGATCCTGCAGCCAAAAACATTCAGTACTTC.

This chain connects TRBV27 to TRBJ2-7, with 9 positions matching TRBD1. The trim removed 6 bases at V and 4 bases at J, leaving 7 bases unmatched. Germline V gene data show CDR1 as MNHEY and CDR2 as SMNVEV (reference sequence). The CDR3 totals 14 residues. The CDR3 loop is CASRRNRGQYEQYF. DNA for the CDR3: TGTGCCAGCAGGCGTAACAGGGGGCAATACGAGCAGTACTTC.

The chain joins TRBV11-3 to TRBJ2-7; no clear D gene. The germline gives CDR1 SGHNT, CDR2 YENEEA. The CDR3 is 13 amino acids. Trimming left V 2 bases short and J 3 bases short, with 8 bases between. The CDR3 sequence: CASSLNIRYEQYF. The CDR3 nucleotides are TGTGCCAGCAGCTTAAATATCCGCTACGAGCAGTACTTC.

V and J are TRBV7-9 and TRBJ2-7; TRBD1 or TRBD2 may be the D gene (5 bases each). Germline values: CDR1 SEHNR, CDR2 FQNEAQ (reference sequence). The CDR3 runs to 15 residues. V lost 5 bases to trimming and J lost 0 bases, with 14 bases between them. The CDR3 spells CASSANTGLSYEQYF. In DNA form, the CDR3 reads TGTGCCAGCAGCGCAAACACAGGACTCTCCTACGAGCAGTACTTC.

The chain carries TRBV27 and TRBJ2-7, with D perhaps being TRBD1 or TRBD2 (5 bases each). CDR1 and CDR2 (germline): MNHEY, SMNVEV (reference sequence). V was cut by 5 bases and J by 2 bases, with 13 bases left in between. This CDR3 is 14 amino acids long. The CDR3 is CASSVGDGAYEQYF. In DNA form, the CDR3 reads TGTGCCAGCAGTGTTGGGGACGGGGCCTACGAGCAGTACTTC.

V gene TRBV28 combines with J gene TRBJ2-6; TRBD1 agrees at 7 bases. Germline CDR1 MDHEN, CDR2 SYDVKM. The CDR3 covers 16 residues. J gave up 4 bases and V 5 bases, and 8 bases lay outside the gene matches. CDR3 amino acids: CASSPDRESGANVLTF. In DNA form, the CDR3 reads TGTGCCAGCAGTCCTGACAGGGAGTCAGGGGCCAACGTCCTGACTTTC.

The chain employs TRBV6-1 and TRBJ2-2; no reliable D call. The CDR3 extends over 14 amino acids. The germline gives CDR1 MNHNS, CDR2 SASEGT. Trimming pared 6 bases from V and 4 bases from J, leaving 12 bases between. DNA of the CDR3: TGTGCCAGCAGCCCCTATTTAGGCACCGGGGAGCTGTTTTTT. The encoded protein is CASSPYLGTGELFF.

This chain connects TRBV29-1 to TRBJ2-1; TRBD2 might be the D (7 bases). This CDR3 has 14 residues. Germline lookup yields CDR1 SQVTM and CDR2 ANQGSEA. V was cut by 7 bases and J by 7 bases, with 20 bases left in between. The CDR3 reads CSAPTSRGRNEQFF. In DNA form, the CDR3 reads TGCAGCGCCCCGACTAGCAGGGGACGAAATGAGCAGTTCTTC.

The chain employs TRBV4-3 and TRBJ2-3; 11 nucleotides align to TRBD2. V was clipped by 4 bases and J by 0 bases; unmatched bases: 12. The germline V gene encodes CDR1 LGHNA and CDR2 YSLEER. This CDR3 is built from 19 residues. In DNA, the CDR3 is TGCGCCAGCAGCCGGGGGTCTTTGACTAGCGGGGAGAGCACAGATACGCAGTATTTT. The encoded protein is CASSRGSLTSGESTDTQYF.

The chain carries TRBV7-9 and TRBJ2-1, with 14 bases fitting TRBD2. Trimming removed 5 bases from V and 5 bases from J; junction bases left unmatched: 5. The CDR3 extends over 16 amino acids. The germline V gene encodes CDR1 SEHNR and CDR2 FQNEAQ (reference sequence). The CDR3 loop reads CASSGTSGSRHNEQFF. CDR3 DNA: TGTGCCAGCAGCGGGACTAGCGGGAGTCGCCACAATGAGCAGTTCTTC. Together with reference TRBV7-9 and TRBJ2-1, the CDR3 gives the full variable domain: DTGVSQNPRHKITKRGQNVTFRCDPISEHNRLYWYRQTLGQGPEFLTYFQNEAQLEKSRLLSDRFSAERPKGSFSTLEIQRTEQGDSAMYLCASSGTSGSRHNEQFFGPGTRLTVL.

The V call is TRBV5-3, the J call TRBJ1-4; the match to TRBD1 covers 7 bases. TRBV5-3 is given ORF status, its function remaining uncertain. V lost 4 bases and J lost 0; bases outside the gene matches: 12. The CDR3 extends over 18 amino acids. The CDR3 spells CARSPWTGPPATNEKLFF. The CDR3 DNA reads as TGTGCCAGAAGCCCGTGGACAGGACCACCTGCAACTAATGAAAAACTGTTTTTT.

This clone was recorded once. The chain couples TRBV27 to TRBJ1-1; D remains unclear. The CDR3 has 14 amino acids. Germline V gene sequence: CDR1 MNHEY, CDR2 SMNVEV (reference sequence). V was clipped by 8 bases and J by 6 bases, with 19 bases between them. CDR3 bases: TGTGCCAGCCTCGCCCATCCCTCTGAGCCTGAAGCTTTCTTT. Translation gives CASLAHPSEPEAFF.

The V call is TRBV27, the J call TRBJ2-1; the match to TRBD1 covers 7 bases. CDR3 length: 16 amino acids. Trimming removed 3 bases from V and 2 bases from J; junction bases left unmatched: 7. Germline CDR1 reads MNHEY; CDR2 reads SMNVEV (reference sequence). The CDR3 sequence: CASSLSDRVAYNEQFF. Written as DNA, the CDR3 is TGTGCCAGCAGTTTGTCCGACAGGGTGGCCTACAATGAGCAGTTCTTC.

The V gene is TRBV7-9, the J gene TRBJ2-5; 9 bases are a match to TRBD2. The junction had 8 bases not matched to a gene; V was cut back by 2 bases and J by 4 bases. The CDR3 totals 16 residues. CDR1 is SEHNR and CDR2 is FQNEAQ in the germline V gene (reference sequence). The DNA of the CDR3 is TGTGCCAGCAGCTTACACATAGCGGGAGCGGGAGAGACCCAGTACTTC. Translated, it gives CASSLHIAGAGETQYF.